This T cell receptor beta chain was profiled in a study of CD8+ T cells in alopecia areata. Sequencing templates came from extracted RNA that was reverse transcribed into cDNA. The table came from immunoSEQ multiplex PCR; TCRdb's copy has only in-frame clones and leaves some out. The repertoire includes 150,000 to 250,000 clones, over 45% of them detected once, and 4.5% to 6% sits in the top ten. The treatment is: oral pan-JAK inhibitor, 5-10 mg twice daily. The study's findings and limits: Possibly because of HLA-related factors, TCR sharing was less clear across patients than in mice.

Comments on this clone: As yet, its antigen is unknown.

Sequencing was performed on CD4+ T cells sorted from blood, taken at week 24, from a patient treated with tofacitinib. The sequence derives from a human donor with alopecia areata.

CDR3 bases: TGTGCCAGCAGCCGAACCGAGACCCAGTACTTC. It codes for CASSRTETQYF. The chain has TRBV7-9 and TRBJ2-5, with D hard to call. The ends were cut back, 5 bases at V and 5 bases at J, with 6 bases in the middle. Germline-derived CDR1 and CDR2 are SEHNR and FQNEAQ (reference sequence). This CDR3 spans 11 amino acids.